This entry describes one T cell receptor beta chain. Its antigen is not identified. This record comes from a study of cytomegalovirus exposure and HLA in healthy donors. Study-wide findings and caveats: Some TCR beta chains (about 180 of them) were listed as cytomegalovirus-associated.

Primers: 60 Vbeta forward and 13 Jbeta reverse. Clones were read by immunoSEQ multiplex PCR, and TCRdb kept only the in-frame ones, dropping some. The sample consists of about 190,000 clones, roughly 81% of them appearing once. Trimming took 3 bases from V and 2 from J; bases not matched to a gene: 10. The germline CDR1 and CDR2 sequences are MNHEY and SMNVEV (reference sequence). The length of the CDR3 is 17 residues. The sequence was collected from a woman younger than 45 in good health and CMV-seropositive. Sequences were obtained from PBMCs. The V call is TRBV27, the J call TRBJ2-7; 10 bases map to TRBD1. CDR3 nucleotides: TGTGCCAGCAGTTTTTATCTGCCAGGACAGGGGGCCTACGAGCAGTACTTC. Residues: CASSFYLPGQGAYEQYF.